The next 10 T cell receptor beta chains were all read from a single sample in a study of T cells in Graves' hyperthyroidism and ophthalmopathy. The CDR3 regions of TCR beta were amplified from RNA transcripts. A first-round RT-PCR of the TCR CDR3 used the HTBI primer set. Each CDR3 protein gets one entry after TCRdb re-called the multiplex PCR reads with MiXCR. The sample lists a few hundred thousand distinct CDR3 sequences; approximately 14% were seen once. Input material: blood. The source is a woman in her 30s with Graves' hyperthyroidism.

Concerning this clonotype: This may stem from a read error, because a much larger clone lies one nucleotide away. J is TRBJ2-1 and V is TRBV3-1; D may correspond to TRBD1 or TRBD2 (8 bases each). This CDR3 region has 19 residues. Between the trimmed V and J ends, which lost 11 bases and 5 bases, there was a span of 34 bases. Germline V lookup: CDR1 LGHDT, CDR2 YNNKEL (reference sequence). The CDR3 sequence is CAWPVQGARLAGGHNEQFF. As DNA, the CDR3 is TGTGCCTGGCCCGTCCAGGGGGCTCGATTGGCGGGAGGTCACAATGAGCAGTTCTTC.

This chain links TRBV3-1 with TRBJ2-3; 15 nucleotides match TRBD2. Germline V gene lookup returns CDR1 LGHDT and CDR2 YNNKEL (reference sequence). CDR3 size: 17 residues. V lost 3 bases and J lost 4; bases outside the gene matches: 5. As DNA, the CDR3 is TGTGCCAGCAGCCAGGGGACTAGCGGGGGGATTGCAGATACGCAGTATTTT. It translates to CASSQGTSGGIADTQYF.

This clonotype was observed a few times. The rearrangement uses TRBV5-1 and TRBJ2-3; D is tentatively TRBD1 or TRBD2 (5 bases each). Trimming took off 0 bases at V and 4 bases at J, with 12 bases between the two ends. This CDR3 has 15 residues. Germline V gene lookup returns CDR1 SGHRS and CDR2 YFSETQ. CDR3 amino acids: CASSLAGGWADTQYF. The CDR3 coding sequence is TGCGCCAGCAGCTTGGCTGGGGGTTGGGCAGATACGCAGTATTTT.

This clonotype was found many times. This chain uses TRBV18 with TRBJ2-3, with TRBD2 identical over 12 bases. The V gene end was trimmed by 0 bases and the J gene end by 7 bases; junction bases not matched to a gene: 2. Germline V gene lookup returns CDR1 KGHSH and CDR2 LQKENI. This CDR3 comprises 15 residues. The CDR3 DNA reads as TGTGCCAGCTCACCACCAACTAGCGGGAGGTATACGCAGTATTTT. Translating gives CASSPPTSGRYTQYF.

The chain couples TRBV18 to TRBJ2-7; the D gene could be TRBD1 or TRBD2 (5 bases each). The CDR3 length is 15 residues. Between the trimmed V and J ends, which lost 0 bases and 7 bases, there was a span of 16 bases. Germline CDR1 KGHSH, CDR2 LQKENI. This chain's CDR3 is CASSPPTGRGAEQYF. CDR3 sequence (DNA): TGTGCCAGCTCACCACCCACGGGAAGGGGAGCGGAGCAGTACTTC.

The sample holds many counts of this clonotype. The chain employs TRBV5-5 and TRBJ2-3, with D perhaps given as TRBD1 or TRBD2 (5 bases each). CDR3 length: 14 residues. The V and J ends lost 4 bases and 4 bases respectively, with 13 bases between them. Germline-derived CDR1 and CDR2 are SGHKS and YYEKEE (reference sequence). The CDR3 coding sequence is TGTGCCAGCAGCCAGGGACCTACTCCAGATACGCAGTATTTT. Amino acids: CASSQGPTPDTQYF.

This clonotype was seen many times. The chain uses TRBV6-1 and TRBJ2-1; 14 positions match TRBD2. V lost 5 bases to trimming and J lost 8 bases; unmatched junction nucleotides: 11. There are 17 residues in the CDR3. Germline V gene sequence: CDR1 MNHNS, CDR2 SASEGT. CDR3 nucleotides: TGTGCCAGCAGTAGGGGACTAGCGGGAGTCGTTGTCCATGAGCAGTTCTTC. Translating gives CASSRGLAGVVVHEQFF.

In this sample, this clonotype turned up many times. The rearrangement uses TRBV20-1 and TRBJ2-1, with 7 positions matching TRBD2. CDR1 is DFQATT, CDR2 SNEGSKA, per germline (reference sequence). The ends lost 5 bases at V and 3 bases at J; junction bases unmatched: 1. This CDR3 comprises 12 residues. The CDR3 DNA reads as TGCAGTGCTGAGCGGGGCTACAATGAGCAGTTCTTC. Its protein product is CSAERGYNEQFF.

This clonotype was seen at least ten times. The V and J genes are TRBV20-1 and TRBJ1-1; D might be TRBD1 (5 bases). This CDR3 spans 12 amino acids. Trimming pared 5 bases from V and 1 base from J, leaving 8 bases between. Germline lookup yields CDR1 DFQATT and CDR2 SNEGSKA (reference sequence). CDR3 in DNA: TGCAGTGCTTACCAGGGGAACACTGAAGCTTTCTTT. The encoded protein is CSAYQGNTEAFF.

This clonotype was detected many times. The chain has TRBV14 and TRBJ2-1; a possible D gene is TRBD1 (6 bases). The V gene's germline CDR1 is SGHDN and CDR2 FVKESK. The V end lost 5 bases, the J end lost 2 bases, and 10 bases lay between the germline ends. The CDR3 spans 14 residues. The DNA for the CDR3 is TGTGCCAGCAGCACTGGGGGCGCCTACAATGAGCAGTTCTTC. Translated, it gives CASSTGGAYNEQFF.